This T cell receptor beta chain originates from a study of T cell responses to AZD1222 COVID-19 vaccine. Study-wide points: Baseline serology detected seropositivity in only six AZD1222 recipients. Clonal diversity may have been underestimated, and the donors were mostly white British, with more females than males.

Only in-frame clones appear in the TCRdb table, and some are missing; sequencing was by immunoSEQ multiplex PCR. The table shows about 120,000 clones, with approximately 90% occurring only once. Looked up from germline, CDR1 is LGHNT and CDR2 is FRNRAP. The CDR3 is made up of 15 amino acids. V shed 9 bases and J 7 bases; nucleotides not matched to a gene: 10. Second-dose intervals near 4 or 12 weeks were combined. This clone has a handful of counts. Its antigen is still unknown. The V and J genes are TRBV12-5 and TRBJ1-6; 9 bases are shared with TRBD1. The sequence derives from an adult who received the AZD1222 COVID-19 vaccine. This sample comprised peripheral blood, obtained 28 days after the second AZD1222 dose. The CDR3 here is CASQPGGQGNSPLHF. The CDR3 DNA follows: TGTGCTAGCCAACCGGGAGGACAGGGGAATTCACCCCTCCACTTT.